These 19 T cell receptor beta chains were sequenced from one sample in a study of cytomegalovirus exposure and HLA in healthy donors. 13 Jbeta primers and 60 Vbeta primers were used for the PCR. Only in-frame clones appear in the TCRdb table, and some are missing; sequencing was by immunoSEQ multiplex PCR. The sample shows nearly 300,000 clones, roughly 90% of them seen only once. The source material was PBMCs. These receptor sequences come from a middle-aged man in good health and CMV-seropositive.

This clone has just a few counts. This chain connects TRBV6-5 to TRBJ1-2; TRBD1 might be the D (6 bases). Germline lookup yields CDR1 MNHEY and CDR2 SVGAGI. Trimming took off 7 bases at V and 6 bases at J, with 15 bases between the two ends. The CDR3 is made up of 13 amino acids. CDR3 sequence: CASISRRGDGYTF. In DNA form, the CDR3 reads TGTGCCAGCATTTCCCGCAGGGGAGATGGCTACACCTTC.

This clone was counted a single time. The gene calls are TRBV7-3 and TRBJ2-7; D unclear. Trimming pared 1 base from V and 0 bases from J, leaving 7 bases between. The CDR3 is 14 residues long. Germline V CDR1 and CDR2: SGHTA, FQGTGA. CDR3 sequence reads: CASSLNSLSYEQYF. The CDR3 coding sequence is TGTGCCAGCAGCTTAAACAGCCTCTCCTACGAGCAGTACTTC.

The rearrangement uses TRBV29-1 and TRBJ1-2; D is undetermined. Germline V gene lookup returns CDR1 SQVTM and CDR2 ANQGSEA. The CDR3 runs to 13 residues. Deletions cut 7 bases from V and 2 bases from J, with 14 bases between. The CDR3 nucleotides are TGCAGCGCCACCTTGGTAGCGAACTATGGCTACACCTTC. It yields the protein CSATLVANYGYTF.

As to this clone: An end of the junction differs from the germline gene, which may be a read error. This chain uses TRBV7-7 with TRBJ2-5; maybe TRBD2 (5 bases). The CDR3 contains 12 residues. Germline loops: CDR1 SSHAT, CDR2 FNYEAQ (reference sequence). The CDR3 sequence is CASSRSEGTQYF. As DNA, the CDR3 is TGTGCTAGCAGCCGATCAGAGGGGACCCAGTACTTC.

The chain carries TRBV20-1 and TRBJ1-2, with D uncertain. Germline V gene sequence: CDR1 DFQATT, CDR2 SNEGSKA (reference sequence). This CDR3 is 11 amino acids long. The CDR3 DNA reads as TGCAGGGCAATCTTTAACTATGGCTACACCTTC. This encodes CRAIFNYGYTF.

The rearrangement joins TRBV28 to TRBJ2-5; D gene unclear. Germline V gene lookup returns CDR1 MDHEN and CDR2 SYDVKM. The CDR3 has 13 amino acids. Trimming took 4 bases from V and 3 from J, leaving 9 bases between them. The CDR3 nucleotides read TGTGCCAGCAGTTCCTACCCGGAAGAGACCCAGTACTTC. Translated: CASSSYPEETQYF.

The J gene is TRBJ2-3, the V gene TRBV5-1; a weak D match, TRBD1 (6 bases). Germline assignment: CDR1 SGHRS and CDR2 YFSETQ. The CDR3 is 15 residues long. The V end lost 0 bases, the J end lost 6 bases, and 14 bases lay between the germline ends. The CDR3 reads CASSLAPGATDTQYF. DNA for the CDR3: TGCGCCAGCAGCTTGGCCCCAGGGGCGACCGATACGCAGTATTTT.

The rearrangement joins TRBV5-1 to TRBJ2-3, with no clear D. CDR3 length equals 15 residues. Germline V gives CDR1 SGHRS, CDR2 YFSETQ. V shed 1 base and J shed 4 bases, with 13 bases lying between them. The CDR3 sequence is CASSLSIPGADTQYF. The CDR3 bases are TGCGCCAGCAGCTTGAGTATCCCTGGAGCAGATACGCAGTATTTT.

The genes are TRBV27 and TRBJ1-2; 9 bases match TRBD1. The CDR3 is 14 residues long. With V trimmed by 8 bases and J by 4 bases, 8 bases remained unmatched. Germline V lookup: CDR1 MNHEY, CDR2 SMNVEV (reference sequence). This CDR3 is CASAGQGKSYGYTF. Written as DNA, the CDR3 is TGTGCCAGCGCCGGACAGGGGAAGTCCTATGGCTACACCTTC.

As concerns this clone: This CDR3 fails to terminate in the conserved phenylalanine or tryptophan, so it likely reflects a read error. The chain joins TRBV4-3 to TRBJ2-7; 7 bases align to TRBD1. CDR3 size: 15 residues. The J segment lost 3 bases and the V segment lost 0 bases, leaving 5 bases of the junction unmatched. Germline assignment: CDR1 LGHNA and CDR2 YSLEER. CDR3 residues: CASSQDRTGRYEQYL. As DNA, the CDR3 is TGCGCCAGCAGCCAAGATCGGACAGGTCGCTACGAGCAGTACCTC.

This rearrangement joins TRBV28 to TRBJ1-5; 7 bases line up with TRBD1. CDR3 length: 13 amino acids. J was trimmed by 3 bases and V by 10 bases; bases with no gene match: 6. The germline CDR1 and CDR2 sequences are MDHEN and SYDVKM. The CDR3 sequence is CATRGQLNQPQHF. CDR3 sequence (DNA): TGTGCCACCAGGGGACAGCTCAATCAGCCCCAGCATTTT.

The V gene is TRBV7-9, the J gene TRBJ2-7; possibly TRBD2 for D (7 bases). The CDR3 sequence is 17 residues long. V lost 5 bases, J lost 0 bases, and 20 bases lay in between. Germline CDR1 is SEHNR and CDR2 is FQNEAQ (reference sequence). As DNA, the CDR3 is TGTGCCAGCAGCCCCGGAGGGGGGGCATTGAGCTCCTACGAGCAGTACTTC. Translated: CASSPGGGALSSYEQYF.

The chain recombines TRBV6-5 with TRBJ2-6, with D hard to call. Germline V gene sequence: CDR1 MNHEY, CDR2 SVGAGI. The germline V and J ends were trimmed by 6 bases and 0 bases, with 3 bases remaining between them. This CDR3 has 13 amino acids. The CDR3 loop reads CASRLSGANVLTF. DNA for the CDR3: TGTGCCAGCAGACTCTCTGGGGCCAACGTCCTGACTTTC.

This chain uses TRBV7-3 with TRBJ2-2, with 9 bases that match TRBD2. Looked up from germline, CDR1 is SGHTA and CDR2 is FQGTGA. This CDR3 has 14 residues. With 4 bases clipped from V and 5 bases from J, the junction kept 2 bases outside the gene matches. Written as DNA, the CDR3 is TGTGCCAGCAGCTCGGGACTAGCAACCGGGGAGCTGTTTTTT. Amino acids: CASSSGLATGELFF.

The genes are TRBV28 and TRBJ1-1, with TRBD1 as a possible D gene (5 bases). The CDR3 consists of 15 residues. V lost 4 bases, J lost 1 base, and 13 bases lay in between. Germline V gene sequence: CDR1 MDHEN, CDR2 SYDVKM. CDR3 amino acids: CASSSFPGGNTEAFF. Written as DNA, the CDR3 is TGTGCCAGCAGTTCTTTCCCCGGGGGGAACACTGAAGCTTTCTTT.

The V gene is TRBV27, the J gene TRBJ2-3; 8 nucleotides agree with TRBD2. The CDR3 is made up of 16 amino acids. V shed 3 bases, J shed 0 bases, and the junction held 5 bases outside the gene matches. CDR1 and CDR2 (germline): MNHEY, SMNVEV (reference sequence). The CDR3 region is CASSFFSGVSTDTQYF. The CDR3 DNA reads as TGTGCCAGCAGTTTCTTTAGCGGGGTTAGCACAGATACGCAGTATTTT.

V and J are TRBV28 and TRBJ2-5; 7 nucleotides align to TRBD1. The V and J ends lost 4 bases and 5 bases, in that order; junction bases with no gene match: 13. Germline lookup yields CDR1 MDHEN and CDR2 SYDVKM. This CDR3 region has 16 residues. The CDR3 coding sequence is TGTGCCAGCAGTTGGATGTGGACAGGAGAGGGGGAGACCCAGTACTTC. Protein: CASSWMWTGEGETQYF.

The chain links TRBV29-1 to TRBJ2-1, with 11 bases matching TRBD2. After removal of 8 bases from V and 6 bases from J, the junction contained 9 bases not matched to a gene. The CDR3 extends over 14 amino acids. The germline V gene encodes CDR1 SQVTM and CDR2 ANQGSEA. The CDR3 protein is CSIIAGGLANEQFF. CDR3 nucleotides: TGCAGCATCATAGCGGGAGGGCTAGCCAATGAGCAGTTCTTC.

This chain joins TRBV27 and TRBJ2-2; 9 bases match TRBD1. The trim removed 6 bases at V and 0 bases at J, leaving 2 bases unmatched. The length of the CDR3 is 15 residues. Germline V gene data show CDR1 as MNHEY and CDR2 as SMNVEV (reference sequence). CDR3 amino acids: CASSRDRANTGELFF. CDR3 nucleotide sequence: TGTGCCAGCAGCCGGGACAGGGCGAACACCGGGGAGCTGTTTTTT.